This TCR beta chain appears in the sequencing data of a study of T cell changes during pregnancy in multiple sclerosis. Here immunoSEQ multiplex PCR was the method, and the copy in TCRdb shows in-frame clones only, minus some. The sample shows some 20,000 clones, roughly nine tenths of them seen only once. The CDR3 contains 14 residues. Losses at the gene ends were 2 bases for V and 1 base for J; bases not matched to a gene: 0. In germline, CDR1 is SGHKS, CDR2 YYEKEE (reference sequence). This receptor was identified in a female donor in good health, enrolled as a control in a pregnancy study. The sequencing used CD4+ T cells from peripheral blood mononuclear cells, collected in the third trimester of pregnancy. This chain joins TRBV5-5 and TRBJ2-3; 8 bases match TRBD2. CDR3 region: CASSFGGGTDTQYF. The CDR3 nucleotides read TGTGCCAGCAGCTTCGGGGGGGGCACAGATACGCAGTATTTT. Full variable domain (rest looked up from reference TRBV5-5 and TRBJ2-3): DAGVTQSPTHLIKTRGQQVTLRCSPISGHKSVSWYQQVLGQGPQFIFQYYEKEERGRGNFPDRFSARQFPNYSSELNVNALLLGDSALYLCASSFGGGTDTQYFGPGTRLTVL.